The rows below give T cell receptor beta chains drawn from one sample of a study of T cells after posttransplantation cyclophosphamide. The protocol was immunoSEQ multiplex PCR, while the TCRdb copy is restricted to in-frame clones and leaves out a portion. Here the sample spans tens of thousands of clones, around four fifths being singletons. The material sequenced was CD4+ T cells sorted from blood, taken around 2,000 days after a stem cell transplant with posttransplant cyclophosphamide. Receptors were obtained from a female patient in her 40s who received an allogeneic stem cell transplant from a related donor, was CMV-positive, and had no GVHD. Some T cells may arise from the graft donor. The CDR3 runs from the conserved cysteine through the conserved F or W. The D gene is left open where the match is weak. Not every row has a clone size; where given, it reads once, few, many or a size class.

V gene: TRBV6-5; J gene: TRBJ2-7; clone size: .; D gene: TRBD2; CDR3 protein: CASSTPGLPIEQYF; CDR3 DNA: TGTGCCAGCAGTACACCGGGACTACCCATCGAGCAGTACTTC
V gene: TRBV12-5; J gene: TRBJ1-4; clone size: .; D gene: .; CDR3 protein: CASGLAKVTGSVRVATNEKLFF; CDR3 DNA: TGTGCTAGTGGTTTGGCGAAAGTCACAGGGTCGGTAAGAGTCGCAACTAATGAAAAACTGTTTTTT
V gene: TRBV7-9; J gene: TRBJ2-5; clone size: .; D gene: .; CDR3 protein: CASSLVRGETQYF; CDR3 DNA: TGTGCCAGCAGCTTAGTTAGGGGGGAGACCCAGTACTTC
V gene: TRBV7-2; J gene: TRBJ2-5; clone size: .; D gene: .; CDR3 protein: CASSFKRSGESRVTQYF; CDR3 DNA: TGTGCCAGCAGCTTTAAACGGTCAGGGGAATCTAGAGTTACCCAGTACTTC
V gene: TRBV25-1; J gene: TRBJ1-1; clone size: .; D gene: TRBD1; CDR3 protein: CASSGAGGLTEAFF; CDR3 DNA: TGTGCCAGCAGTGGGGCAGGGGGTTTAACTGAAGCTTTCTTT
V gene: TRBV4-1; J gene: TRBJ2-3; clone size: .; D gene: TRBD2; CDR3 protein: CASSQEKRLAGYTQYF; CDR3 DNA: TGCGCCAGCAGCCAAGAAAAAAGGCTAGCGGGGTATACGCAGTATTTT
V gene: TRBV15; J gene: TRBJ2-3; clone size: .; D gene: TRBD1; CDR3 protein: CATRTGVTDTQYF; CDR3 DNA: TGTGCCACCAGGACAGGGGTAACAGATACGCAGTATTTT
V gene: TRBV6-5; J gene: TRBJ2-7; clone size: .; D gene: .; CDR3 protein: CASSYLRGYEQYF; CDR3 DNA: TGTGCCAGCAGTTACCTGCGAGGCTACGAGCAGTACTTC
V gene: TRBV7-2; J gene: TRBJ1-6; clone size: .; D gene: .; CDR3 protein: CASSTSTGSYNSPLHF; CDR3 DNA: TGTGCCAGCAGCACCTCTACAGGGTCCTATAATTCACCCCTCCACTTT
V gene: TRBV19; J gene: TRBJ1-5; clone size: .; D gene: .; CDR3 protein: CASSALRQVGNQPQHF; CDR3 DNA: TGTGCCAGTAGCGCTCTGCGTCAGGTTGGCAATCAGCCCCAGCATTTT
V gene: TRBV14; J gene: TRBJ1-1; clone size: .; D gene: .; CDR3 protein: CASSQIRTWAFF; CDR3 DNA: TGTGCCAGCAGCCAAATACGGACTTGGGCTTTCTTT
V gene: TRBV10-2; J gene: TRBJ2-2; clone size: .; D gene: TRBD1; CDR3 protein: CASNGQGAYTGELFF; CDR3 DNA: TGCGCCAGCAACGGACAGGGGGCGTACACCGGGGAGCTGTTTTTT
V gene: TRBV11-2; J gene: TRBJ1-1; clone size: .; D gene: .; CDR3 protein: CASSLGEGVNTEAFF; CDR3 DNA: TGTGCCAGCAGCTTGGGAGAGGGGGTGAACACTGAAGCTTTCTTT
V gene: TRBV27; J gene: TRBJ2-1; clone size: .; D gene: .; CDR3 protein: CASSSSGVSSYNEQFF; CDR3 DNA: TGTGCCAGCAGTTCCTCAGGGGTGAGCTCCTACAATGAGCAGTTCTTC
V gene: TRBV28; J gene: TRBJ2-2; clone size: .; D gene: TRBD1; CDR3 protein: CASGKQGAAGELFF; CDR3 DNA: TGTGCCAGTGGTAAACAGGGGGCGGCAGGGGAGCTGTTTTTT
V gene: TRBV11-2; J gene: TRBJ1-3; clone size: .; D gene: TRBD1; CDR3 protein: CASSLGPDRAVSGNTIYF; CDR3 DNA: TGTGCCAGCAGCTTAGGCCCCGACAGGGCGGTATCTGGAAACACCATATATTTT
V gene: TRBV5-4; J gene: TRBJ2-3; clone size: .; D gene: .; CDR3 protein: CASSLGLSTDTQYF; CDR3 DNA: TGTGCCAGCAGCTTGGGGCTGAGCACAGATACGCAGTATTTT
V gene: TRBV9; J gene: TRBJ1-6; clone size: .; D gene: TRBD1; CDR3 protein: CASSATGTGNSPLHF; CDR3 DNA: TGTGCCAGCAGCGCCACCGGGACAGGGAATTCACCCCTCCACTTT
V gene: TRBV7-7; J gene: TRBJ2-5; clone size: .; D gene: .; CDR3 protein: CASSSGETQYF; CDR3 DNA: TGTGCCAGCAGCTCGGGGGAGACCCAGTACTTC
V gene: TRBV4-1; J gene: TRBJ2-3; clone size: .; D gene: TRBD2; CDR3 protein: CASSQASGAAVDTQYF; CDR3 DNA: TGCGCCAGCAGCCAAGCTAGCGGGGCCGCGGTAGATACGCAGTATTTT
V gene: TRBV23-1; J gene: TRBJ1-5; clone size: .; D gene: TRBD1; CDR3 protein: CASSQLSGGRRSSNQPQHF; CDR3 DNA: TGCGCCAGCAGTCAACTCTCAGGGGGAAGGCGTTCTAGCAATCAGCCCCAGCATTTT
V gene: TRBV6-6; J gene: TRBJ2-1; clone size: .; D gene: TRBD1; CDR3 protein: CASINPGNRGYNEQFF; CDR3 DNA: TGTGCCAGCATCAACCCGGGGAACAGGGGTTACAATGAGCAGTTCTTC
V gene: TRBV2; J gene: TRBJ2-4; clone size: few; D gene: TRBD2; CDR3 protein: CASSEYGLGGSAKNIQYF; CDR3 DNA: TGTGCCAGCAGTGAATACGGGCTCGGGGGGAGTGCCAAAAACATTCAGTACTTC
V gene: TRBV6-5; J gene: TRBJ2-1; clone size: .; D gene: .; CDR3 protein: CASSYRGVGVYNEQFF; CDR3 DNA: TGTGCCAGCAGTTACCGGGGTGTTGGGGTATACAATGAGCAGTTCTTC
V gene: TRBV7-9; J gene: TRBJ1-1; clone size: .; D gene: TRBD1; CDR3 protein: CASSPDTGGKTEAFF; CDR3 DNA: TGTGCCAGCAGCCCGGATACAGGGGGAAAAACTGAAGCTTTCTTT
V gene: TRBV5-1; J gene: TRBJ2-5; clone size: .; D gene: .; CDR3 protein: CASSLGRGFKETQYF; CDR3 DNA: TGCGCCAGCAGCTTGGGTCGGGGTTTTAAAGAGACCCAGTACTTC
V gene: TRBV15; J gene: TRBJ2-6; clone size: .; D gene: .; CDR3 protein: CATSRVPRSVWANVLTF; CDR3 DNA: TGTGCCACCAGCAGAGTCCCCAGGTCCGTCTGGGCCAACGTCCTGACTTTC
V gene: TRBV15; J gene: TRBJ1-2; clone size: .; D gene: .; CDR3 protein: CATSTHEGGYTF; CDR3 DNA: TGTGCCACCAGCACCCACGAGGGTGGCTACACCTTC
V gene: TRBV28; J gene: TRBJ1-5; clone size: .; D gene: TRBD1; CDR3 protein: CASRVGGGYSNQPQHF; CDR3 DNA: TGTGCCAGCAGGGTAGGAGGGGGCTATAGCAATCAGCCCCAGCATTTT
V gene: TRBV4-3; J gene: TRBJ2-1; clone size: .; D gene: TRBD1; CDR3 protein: CASSQGLTGGNEQFF; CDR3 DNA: TGCGCCAGCAGCCAAGGGCTTACAGGGGGAAATGAGCAGTTCTTC
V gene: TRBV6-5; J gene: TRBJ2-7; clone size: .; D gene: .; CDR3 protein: CASSRSTYEQYF; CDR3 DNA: TGTGCCAGCAGCCGGAGTACTTACGAGCAGTACTTC
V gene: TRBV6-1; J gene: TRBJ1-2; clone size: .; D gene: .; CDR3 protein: CASSVQGWAGYTF; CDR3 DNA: TGTGCCAGCAGTGTCCAGGGTTGGGCTGGCTACACCTTC
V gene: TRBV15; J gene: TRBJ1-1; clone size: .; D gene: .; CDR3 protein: CATSRPGSSPAFF; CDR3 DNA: TGTGCCACCAGCAGGCCGGGAAGTTCGCCAGCTTTCTTT
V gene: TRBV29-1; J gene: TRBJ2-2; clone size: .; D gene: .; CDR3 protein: CSVTPGEGHTGELFF; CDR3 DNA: TGCAGCGTTACCCCAGGGGAGGGTCACACCGGGGAGCTGTTTTTT
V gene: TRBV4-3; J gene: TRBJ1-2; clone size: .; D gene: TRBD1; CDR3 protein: CASSQVVGRGNYGYTF; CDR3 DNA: TGCGCCAGCAGCCAAGTTGTGGGCAGGGGGAACTATGGCTACACCTTC
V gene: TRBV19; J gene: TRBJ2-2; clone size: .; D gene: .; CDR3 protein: CASSPGTTGELFF; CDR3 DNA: TGTGCCAGTAGTCCCGGGACAACCGGGGAGCTGTTTTTT
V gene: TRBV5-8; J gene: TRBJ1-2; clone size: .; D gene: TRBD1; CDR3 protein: CASSPRTGLGYTF; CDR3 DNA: TGTGCCAGCAGCCCAAGGACAGGTTTAGGCTACACCTTC
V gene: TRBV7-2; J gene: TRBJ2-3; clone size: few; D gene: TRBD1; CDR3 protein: CASSRQGADTQYF; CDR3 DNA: TGTGCCAGCAGCAGACAGGGGGCTGATACGCAGTATTTT
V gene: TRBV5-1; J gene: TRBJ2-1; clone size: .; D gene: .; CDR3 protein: CASSRGVILANNEQFF; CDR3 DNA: TGCGCCAGCAGCCGAGGAGTGATTTTAGCGAACAATGAGCAGTTCTTC
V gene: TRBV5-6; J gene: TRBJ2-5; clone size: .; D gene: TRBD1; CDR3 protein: CASRGIGTGSQETQYF; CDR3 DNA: TGTGCCAGCAGGGGGATTGGGACAGGGTCCCAAGAGACCCAGTACTTC
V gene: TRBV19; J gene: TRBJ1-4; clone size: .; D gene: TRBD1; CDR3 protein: CASKPGGAVNEKLFF; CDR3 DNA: TGTGCCAGTAAACCAGGGGGCGCCGTCAATGAAAAACTGTTTTTT